The rows below give T cell receptor beta chains drawn from one sample of a study of cytomegalovirus exposure and HLA in healthy donors. The data were produced by immunoSEQ multiplex PCR, yet TCRdb's version contains in-frame clones alone and is incomplete. The top ten hold around 6.1% of the sample, which has more than 140,000 clones, roughly 80% seen once. Material for sequencing was PBMCs. The source of these receptors is a man aged 25 to 40 in good health and CMV-seropositive. CDR3s include the opening cysteine and the closing phenylalanine or tryptophan. The D gene is left open where the match is weak. Rows may omit the clone size; those that give it use once, few, many or a size class.

>TRBJ1-5|TRBD1|.|TRBV5-8
CASSPRTGDNQPQHF
TGTGCCAGCAGCCCTCGGACAGGCGACAATCAGCCCCAGCATTTT
>TRBJ2-1|.|.|TRBV27
CASSFEQRNEQFF
TGTGCCAGCAGTTTTGAGCAGAGGAATGAGCAGTTCTTC
>TRBJ2-5|TRBD1|once|TRBV18
CASSPKGAETQYF
TGTGCCAGCTCACCAAAGGGGGCAGAGACCCAGTACTTC
>TRBJ1-3|.|.|TRBV28
CASTGAGNTIYF
TGTGCCAGCACAGGGGCTGGAAACACCATATATTTT
>TRBJ2-7|.|.|TRBV6-6
CASSYGPTSDEQYF
TGTGCCAGCAGTTACGGGCCTACCAGTGACGAGCAGTACTTC
>TRBJ2-7|.|.|TRBV9
CASSLRDFSREQYF
TGTGCCAGCAGCCTCAGGGATTTCTCGAGGGAGCAGTACTTC
>TRBJ1-1|TRBD1|few|TRBV9
CASSPGDSRNTEAFF
TGTGCCAGCAGCCCCGGGGACAGCCGGAACACTGAAGCTTTCTTT
>TRBJ1-1|.|few|TRBV25-1
CASSTGEARGTEAFF
TGTGCCAGCAGTACGGGTGAAGCCCGGGGCACTGAAGCTTTCTTT
>TRBJ2-4|TRBD2|.|TRBV6-5
CASSYSGAGGKNSQYF
TGTGCCAGCAGTTACTCTGGGGCGGGAGGAAAAAACAGTCAGTACTTC
>TRBJ1-5|.|.|TRBV19
CASSITGGNQPQHF
TGTGCCAGTAGTATCACAGGAGGCAATCAGCCCCAGCATTTT
>TRBJ2-7|.|.|TRBV5-1
CASSLGTGYEQYF
TGCGCCAGTAGCTTGGGAACAGGGTACGAGCAGTACTTC
>TRBJ2-1|.|.|TRBV27
CASSYSTGMENEQFF
TGTGCCAGCAGCTATAGCACTGGAATGGAAAATGAGCAGTTCTTC
>TRBJ1-5|.|.|TRBV27
CATSPRGENLVNQPQHF
TGTGCCACCTCTCCCCGGGGGGAAAATCTGGTCAATCAGCCCCAGCATTTT
>TRBJ2-4|.|.|TRBV18
CASSPPRGSRAKNIQYF
TGTGCCAGCTCACCCCCTAGGGGGAGTAGGGCCAAAAACATTCAGTACTTC
>TRBJ2-7|.|.|TRBV4-3
CASSQTTYEQYF
TGCGCCAGCAGCCAGACAACCTACGAGCAGTACTTC
>TRBJ1-6|.|.|TRBV7-2
CASSSQPSGSPLHF
TGTGCCAGCAGCAGCCAGCCTTCGGGGTCACCCCTCCACTTT
>TRBJ1-2|.|.|TRBV27
CASSPTLRTLANYGYTF
TGTGCCAGCAGTCCCACGCTACGGACATTAGCTAACTATGGCTACACCTTC
>TRBJ2-7|TRBD1|once|TRBV5-4
CASSSPGQGFDEQYF
TGTGCCAGCAGCTCGCCGGGACAGGGATTTGACGAGCAGTACTTC
>TRBJ1-2|TRBD1|once|TRBV11-2
CASNRIPGQVPNYGYTF
TGTGCCAGCAACCGAATACCGGGACAGGTTCCTAACTATGGCTACACCTTC
>TRBJ1-1|TRBD1|.|TRBV30
CACPPRQGAEAFF
TGTGCCTGCCCGCCTCGACAGGGTGCTGAAGCTTTCTTT
>TRBJ2-5|TRBD1|once|TRBV27
CASSPIQGQGEQETQYF
TGTGCCAGCAGTCCTATCCAGGGACAGGGGGAGCAAGAGACCCAGTACTTC
>TRBJ2-6|.|.|TRBV7-9
CASNLDRTGANVLTF
TGTGCCAGCAACTTAGACAGGACTGGGGCCAACGTCCTGACTTTC
>TRBJ2-3|TRBD2|.|TRBV9
CASSVAVTGGLRTQYF
TGTGCCAGCAGCGTAGCGGTGACGGGGGGGCTTAGGACGCAGTATTTT
>TRBJ1-1|.|.|TRBV6-5
CASSYVRTKNTEAFF
TGTGCCAGCAGTTACGTAAGGACAAAGAACACTGAAGCTTTCTTT
>TRBJ2-3|.|.|TRBV28
CASRLYGDTQYF
TGTGCCAGCAGACTATATGGGGATACGCAGTATTTT
>TRBJ1-6|.|.|TRBV2
CASRGVNSPLHF
TGTGCCAGCAGGGGAGTCAATTCACCCCTCCACTTT
>TRBJ1-2|.|.|TRBV28
CASSSGTLANYGYTF
TGTGCCAGCAGTTCCGGGACACTAGCTAACTATGGCTACACCTTC
>TRBJ2-7|TRBD1|.|TRBV6-5
CASSRGQGGDEQYF
TGTGCCAGCAGCCGTGGACAGGGGGGGGACGAGCAGTACTTC
>TRBJ2-1|TRBD1|.|TRBV9
CASSLSRDREDEQFF
TGTGCCAGCAGCTTAAGCCGGGACAGGGAGGATGAGCAGTTCTTC
>TRBJ1-5|TRBD1|.|TRBV6-5
CASSQGGLSNQPQHF
TGTGCCAGCAGTCAGGGGGGTCTCAGCAATCAGCCCCAGCATTTT
>TRBJ1-1|.|.|TRBV30
CAWGSSNTEAFF
TGTGCCTGGGGGAGCTCCAACACTGAAGCTTTCTTT
>TRBJ2-5|TRBD2|.|TRBV19
CASSIRLAGVQETQYF
TGTGCCAGTAGTATTAGACTAGCGGGGGTCCAAGAGACCCAGTACTTC
>TRBJ2-4|.|few|TRBV6-1
CASTLTGAKNIQYF
TGTGCCAGCACTTTGACGGGAGCCAAAAACATTCAGTACTTC
>TRBJ2-1|.|.|TRBV20-1
CSARPSNEQFF
TGCAGTGCTAGGCCCAGCAATGAGCAGTTCTTC
>TRBJ2-7|.|.|TRBV4-1
CASSQEVQGSYEQYF
TGCGCCAGCAGCCAAGAGGTACAGGGCTCCTACGAGCAGTACTTC
>TRBJ2-3|.|.|TRBV12-5
CASGLAKTLGLVWQYF
TGTGCTAGTGGTTTGGCCAAAACCCTAGGACTTGTGTGGCAGTATTTT
>TRBJ2-5|.|.|TRBV5-4
CASSYEPHAGETQYF
TGTGCCAGCAGCTATGAGCCCCATGCGGGAGAGACCCAGTACTTC
>TRBJ1-6|TRBD1|.|TRBV28
CASSPDRGFSPLHF
TGTGCCAGCAGCCCCGACAGGGGGTTTTCACCCCTCCACTTT
>TRBJ2-7|.|.|TRBV15
CATSRDAVSYEQYF
TGTGCCACCAGCAGAGATGCGGTATCCTACGAGCAGTACTTC
>TRBJ2-1|.|.|TRBV10-3
CAISLQEGVDEQFF
TGTGCCATCAGTCTACAGGAGGGAGTCGATGAGCAGTTCTTC
>TRBJ1-3|.|.|TRBV6-5
CASMQTDSSGNTIYF
TGTGCCAGCATGCAAACAGACAGCTCTGGAAACACCATATATTTT
>TRBJ2-7|.|.|TRBV28
CASSLWRTSYEQYF
TGTGCCAGCAGTTTATGGCGGACTTCCTACGAGCAGTACTTC
>TRBJ2-3|.|.|TRBV7-9
CSSSLRLGGKVSDTQYF
TGTTCCAGCAGCTTACGGTTGGGCGGGAAAGTATCAGATACGCAGTATTTT
>TRBJ2-1|TRBD2|.|TRBV7-6
CASSLEVGRAGNEQFF
TGTGCCAGCAGCTTAGAGGTCGGGAGGGCGGGGAATGAGCAGTTCTTC
>TRBJ2-7|.|once|TRBV28
CASSPAPTETSYEQYF
TGTGCCAGCAGTCCCGCCCCGACAGAAACCTCCTACGAGCAGTACTTC
>TRBJ2-3|.|.|TRBV5-1
CASSLAVGRGSADTQYF
TGCGCCAGCAGCTTGGCAGTGGGAAGGGGGTCGGCAGATACGCAGTATTTT